This T cell receptor beta chain was profiled in a study of tumor-infiltrating lymphocytes in primary liver carcinoma. Whole-study results and caveats: About 7.5-25% of top clones, no more, were shared by all five regions.

Synthesis of TCR beta cDNA was carried out from 500 ng total RNA with a constant-region primer. What produced the TCR beta libraries was three nested multiplex PCR rounds using slightly modified ARM-PCR. Rounds one and two of PCR, each of around 9 cycles, were primed with TRBV1-TRBV30 forward primers and a C-beta reverse primer. TCRdb reprocessed the multiplex PCR reads with MiXCR, giving one entry per CDR3 protein. The table records 100,000 to 150,000 distinct CDR3 sequences, under 65% of them present only once. From germline, CDR1 is MNHEY and CDR2 SVGAGI. J gave up 4 bases and V 2 bases, and 8 bases lay outside the gene matches. This CDR3 is built from 17 residues. This clonotype appeared many times. What it binds is not known. Each 20-30 mg portion of unsorted bulk tissue served as the source for co-extraction of RNA and DNA. Subjects presented with primary liver carcinoma managed by surgical resection.

The source is a woman in her sixties with primary liver carcinoma and hepatitis B virus infection. The chain couples TRBV6-5 to TRBJ2-1, with 10 bases lining up with TRBD2. Sequencing was performed on liver tumor tissue from sampling region 3. As for subset: tumor region T3, left-lateral pole. The CDR3 DNA is TGTGCCAGCAGTTACAACAAGCGGGAGGGCATGTACAATGAGCAGTTCTTC. Translating it yields CASSYNKREGMYNEQFF.